The 17 T cell receptor beta chains reported below all come from one sample, sequenced in a study of T-cell reconstitution after alpha-beta-depleted transplantation in children. The library targeted TCRbeta and was prepared with unique molecular identifiers. One entry per CDR3 protein results from TCRdb running MiXCR on the PCR reads. The data show a few hundred thousand distinct CDR3 sequences, about 11% seen once. The material was PBMCs from the stem cell graft donor, obtained from the stem cell graft. The origin of the receptors is a human donor who donated a stem cell graft to a child with acute myeloid leukemia.

This clonotype has just a few counts. V and J are TRBV29-1 and TRBJ2-7, with D maybe TRBD1 (5 bases). This CDR3 has 13 residues. The germline V gene has CDR1 SQVTM and CDR2 ANQGSEA. Trimming removed 4 bases from V and 2 bases from J, with 12 bases in between. The CDR3, as DNA: TGCAGCGTTGCCGCAGGGAATCCCTACGAGCAGTACTTC. Encoded protein: CSVAAGNPYEQYF.

V and J are TRBV12-3 or TRBV12-4 and TRBJ1-4; D gene unclear. The CDR3 consists of 15 residues. The V end was cut by 5 bases, the J end by 0 bases, with 10 bases between. CDR3 DNA sequence: TGTGCCAGCAGTATACTCTCTGCAACTAATGAAAAACTGTTTTTT. Translation gives CASSILSATNEKLFF.

This clonotype was seen repeatedly, ten times or more. The rearrangement joins TRBV4-1 to TRBJ2-5; D call uncertain. Germline-derived CDR1 and CDR2 are MGHRA and YSYEKL. There are 14 residues in the CDR3. V shed 2 bases and J shed 3 bases, with 10 bases lying between them. CDR3 sequence (DNA): TGCGCCAGCAGCCAAATTGGCGAGGAAGAGACCCAGTACTTC. It codes for CASSQIGEEETQYF.

This clonotype was seen a few times. V gene TRBV24-1 combines with J gene TRBJ2-7; TRBD2 aligns across 8 bases. The CDR3 consists of 13 residues. The J segment lost 9 bases and the V segment lost 3 bases, leaving 6 bases of the junction unmatched. Germline V CDR1 and CDR2: KGHDR, SFDVKD. CDR3 loop: CATSDPGREGQYV. In DNA, the CDR3 is TGTGCCACCAGTGATCCCGGGAGGGAAGGGCAGTACGTC.

In this sample, this clonotype turned up a few times. V usage is TRBV27 and J usage is TRBJ1-2; TRBD1 agrees at 7 bases. The CDR3 loop spans 14 amino acids. The V gene end was trimmed by 5 bases and the J gene end by 3 bases; junction bases not matched to a gene: 6. Germline assignment: CDR1 MNHEY and CDR2 SMNVEV (reference sequence). CDR3 nucleotide sequence: TGTGCCAGCAGTCATGGGACAGATTACTATGGCTACACCTTC. Residues: CASSHGTDYYGYTF.

This clonotype was counted a few times. The rearrangement uses TRBV5-4 and TRBJ2-1; tentative D call: TRBD2 (6 bases). Germline CDR1 SGHNT, CDR2 YYREEE (reference sequence). CDR3 size: 17 residues. Trimming left V 0 bases short and J 0 bases short, with 13 bases between. The CDR3 DNA reads as TGTGCCAGCAGCTTGGCAGCGGGTGGGAGCTCCTACAATGAGCAGTTCTTC. It is translated as CASSLAAGGSSYNEQFF.

This chain connects TRBV7-3 to TRBJ2-2; 9 bases match TRBD1. The CDR3 totals 15 residues. V was clipped by 5 bases and J by 5 bases; unmatched bases: 6. Germline lookup yields CDR1 SGHTA and CDR2 FQGTGA. CDR3 DNA sequence: TGTGCCAGCAGCCGAGGGACAGGGTGGACCGGGGAGCTGTTTTTT. Translating gives CASSRGTGWTGELFF. Variable domain in full (rest from reference TRBV7-3 and TRBJ2-2): GAGVSQTPSNKVTEKGKYVELRCDPISGHTALYWYRQSLGQGPEFLIYFQGTGAADDSGLPNDRFFAVRPEGSVSTLKIQRTERGDSAVYLCASSRGTGWTGELFFGEGSRLTVL.

This clonotype appeared a few times. This chain joins TRBV5-1 and TRBJ1-5; TRBD1 might be the D (6 bases). Trimming removed 4 bases from V and 7 bases from J, with 12 bases in between. The CDR3 extends over 13 amino acids. The germline V gene encodes CDR1 SGHRS and CDR2 YFSETQ. CDR3 loop: CASSAEGEQPQHF. In DNA, the CDR3 is TGCGCCAGCAGCGCGGAGGGGGAGCAGCCCCAGCATTTT.

The chain joins TRBV11-1 to TRBJ2-1; 13 nucleotides agree with TRBD2. CDR3 length equals 20 residues. Germline assignment: CDR1 SGHAT and CDR2 FQDESV (reference sequence). Trimming at V came to 3 bases and at J to 2 bases, leaving 13 bases not matched to a gene. The CDR3 DNA follows: TGTGCCAGCAGCTTGATGAGCCCCGGGACTAGCGGGAAGGCCTACAATGAGCAGTTCTTC. It translates to CASSLMSPGTSGKAYNEQFF.

In nucleotides, the CDR3 is TGTGCCAGCAGCTCAGGGTGGAATGAGCAGTTCTTC. Protein: CASSSGWNEQFF. This chain connects TRBV7-9 to TRBJ2-1; D may be TRBD1 (5 bases). V was trimmed by 4 bases and J by 7 bases, leaving 8 bases between them. The CDR3 loop spans 12 amino acids. CDR1 SEHNR and CDR2 FQNEAQ come from the germline V gene (reference sequence).

This clonotype was seen a few times. The V and J genes are TRBV20-1 and TRBJ2-1; D is perhaps TRBD2 (6 bases). Trimming pared 6 bases from V and 0 bases from J, leaving 12 bases between. This CDR3 has 14 residues. Germline CDR1 reads DFQATT; CDR2 reads SNEGSKA (reference sequence). The CDR3 here is CSAVIGSSYNEQFF. As DNA, the CDR3 is TGCAGTGCCGTCATCGGGAGCTCCTACAATGAGCAGTTCTTC.

Ten or more counts support this clonotype. The chain carries TRBV29-1 and TRBJ1-5, with TRBD1 matching 8 bases. Germline CDR1 is SQVTM and CDR2 is ANQGSEA. Trimming took 6 bases from V and 4 from J; bases not matched to a gene: 5. The CDR3 runs 13 residues. CDR3: CSVLTGGNQPQHF. CDR3 sequence (DNA): TGCAGCGTCTTAACAGGGGGTAATCAGCCCCAGCATTTT.

The chain employs TRBV5-1 and TRBJ1-6; D unresolved. Looked up from germline, CDR1 is SGHRS and CDR2 is YFSETQ. The CDR3 sequence is 15 residues long. Trimming removed 2 bases at V and 7 bases at J, with 13 bases between. CDR3 DNA: TGCGCCAGCAGCTTTTATGCGGGATACAATTCACCCCTCCACTTT. Translating it yields CASSFYAGYNSPLHF.

This clonotype turned up a few times. The CDR3 DNA sequence: TGCGCCAGCAGCCTCCGACAGATGAACACTGAAGCTTTCTTT. It yields the protein CASSLRQMNTEAFF. The chain couples TRBV5-1 to TRBJ1-1; a weak D match, TRBD1 (5 bases). This CDR3 region has 14 residues. CDR1 is SGHRS, CDR2 YFSETQ, per germline. The V end was cut by 4 bases, the J end by 0 bases, with 10 bases between.

This chain connects TRBV12-5 to TRBJ1-5; no reliable D call. The CDR3 is 15 residues long. Trimming cost V 4 bases and J 5 bases, with 15 bases left between them. Per the germline V gene, CDR1 is LGHNT and CDR2 is FRNRAP. CDR3 in amino acids: CASGSPDGRDQPQHF. Here the CDR3 DNA reads TGTGCTAGTGGTTCCCCGGACGGAAGAGATCAGCCCCAGCATTTT.

This clonotype has ten or more counts. V is TRBV3-1 and J is TRBJ1-2; no definite D call. From germline, CDR1 is LGHDT and CDR2 YNNKEL (reference sequence). The CDR3 length is 13 residues. V was trimmed by 4 bases and J by 3 bases, leaving 9 bases between them. CDR3 loop: CASSPSGDYGYTF. CDR3 coding DNA: TGTGCCAGCAGCCCGAGCGGTGACTATGGCTACACCTTC.

The chain employs TRBV5-4 and TRBJ2-1, with 14 bases fitting TRBD2. Germline trimming cut 0 bases from V and 7 bases from J; bases unmatched to any gene: 15. This CDR3 is built from 20 residues. Germline assignment: CDR1 SGHNT and CDR2 YYREEE (reference sequence). CDR3 region: CASSLGGPMGTSGGRNEQFF. For the CDR3, the DNA is TGTGCCAGCAGCTTGGGGGGCCCCATGGGGACTAGCGGGGGACGGAATGAGCAGTTCTTC.